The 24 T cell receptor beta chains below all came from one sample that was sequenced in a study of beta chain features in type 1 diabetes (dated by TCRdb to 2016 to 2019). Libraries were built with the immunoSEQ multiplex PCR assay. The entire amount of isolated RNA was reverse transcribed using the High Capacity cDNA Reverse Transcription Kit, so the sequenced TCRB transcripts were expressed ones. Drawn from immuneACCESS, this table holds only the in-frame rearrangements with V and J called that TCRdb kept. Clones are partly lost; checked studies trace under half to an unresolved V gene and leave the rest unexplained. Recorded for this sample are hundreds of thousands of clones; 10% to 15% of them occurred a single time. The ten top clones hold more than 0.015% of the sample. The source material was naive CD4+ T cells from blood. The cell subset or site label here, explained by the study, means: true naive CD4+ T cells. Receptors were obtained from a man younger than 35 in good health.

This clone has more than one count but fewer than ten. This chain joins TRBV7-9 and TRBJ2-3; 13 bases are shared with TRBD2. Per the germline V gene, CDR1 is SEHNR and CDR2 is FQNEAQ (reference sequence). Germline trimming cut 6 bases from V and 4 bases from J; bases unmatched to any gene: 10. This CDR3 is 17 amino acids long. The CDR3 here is CASRLTSGRNLADTQYF. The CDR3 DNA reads TGTGCCAGCAGGTTGACTAGCGGGAGGAATTTGGCAGATACGCAGTATTTT.

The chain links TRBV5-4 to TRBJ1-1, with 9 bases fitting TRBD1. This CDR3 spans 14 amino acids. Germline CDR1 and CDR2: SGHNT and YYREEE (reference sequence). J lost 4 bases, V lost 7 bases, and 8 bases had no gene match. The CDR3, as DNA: TGTGCCAGCGGTACCGGGACAGGGAGCACTGAAGCTTTCTTT. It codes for CASGTGTGSTEAFF. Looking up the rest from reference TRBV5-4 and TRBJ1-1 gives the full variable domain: ETGVTQSPTHLIKTRGQQVTLRCSSQSGHNTVSWYQQALGQGPQFIFQYYREEENGRGNFPPRFSGLQFPNYSSELNVNALELDDSALYLCASGTGTGSTEAFFGQGTRLTVV.

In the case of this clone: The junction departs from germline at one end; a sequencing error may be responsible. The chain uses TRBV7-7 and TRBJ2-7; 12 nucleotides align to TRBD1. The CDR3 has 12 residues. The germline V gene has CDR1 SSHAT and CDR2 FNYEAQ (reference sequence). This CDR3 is CASSAGTGGLYF. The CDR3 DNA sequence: TGTGCTAGCAGCGCGGGGACAGGGGGCCTGTACTTC. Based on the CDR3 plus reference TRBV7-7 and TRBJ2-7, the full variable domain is GAGVSQSPRYKVTKRGQDVTLRCDPISSHATLYWYQQALGQGPEFLTYFNYEAQPDKSGLPSDRFSAERPEGSISTLTIQRTEQRDSAMYRCASSAGTGGLYFGPGTRLTVT.

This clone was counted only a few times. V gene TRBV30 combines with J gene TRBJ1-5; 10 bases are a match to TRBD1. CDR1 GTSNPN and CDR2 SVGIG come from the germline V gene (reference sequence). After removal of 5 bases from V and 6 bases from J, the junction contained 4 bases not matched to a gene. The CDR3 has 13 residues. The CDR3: CAWGDRGRQPQHF. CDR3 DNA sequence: TGTGCCTGGGGTGACAGGGGGCGTCAGCCCCAGCATTTT. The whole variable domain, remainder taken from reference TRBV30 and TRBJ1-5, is SQTIHQWPATLVQPVGSPLSLECTVEGTSNPNLYWYRQAAGRGLQLLFYSVGIGQISSEVPQNLSASRPQDRQFILSSKKLLLSDSGFYLCAWGDRGRQPQHFGDGTRLSIL.

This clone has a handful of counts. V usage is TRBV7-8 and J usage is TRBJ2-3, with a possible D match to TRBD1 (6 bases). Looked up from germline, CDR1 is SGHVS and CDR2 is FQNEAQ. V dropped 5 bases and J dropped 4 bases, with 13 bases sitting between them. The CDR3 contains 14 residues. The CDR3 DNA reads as TGTGCCAGCAGCGAAGACAGGCTTGCAGATACGCAGTATTTT. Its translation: CASSEDRLADTQYF.

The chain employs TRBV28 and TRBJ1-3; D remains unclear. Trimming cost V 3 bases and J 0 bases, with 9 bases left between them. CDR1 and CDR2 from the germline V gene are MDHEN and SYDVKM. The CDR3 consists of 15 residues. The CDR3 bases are TGTGCCAGCAGTTTGGTACGGTTCTCTGGAAACACCATATATTTT. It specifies CASSLVRFSGNTIYF.

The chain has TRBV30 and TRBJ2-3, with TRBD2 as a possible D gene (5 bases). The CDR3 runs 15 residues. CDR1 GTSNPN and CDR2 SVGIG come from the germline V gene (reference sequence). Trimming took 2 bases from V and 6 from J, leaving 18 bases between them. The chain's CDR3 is CAWSRPGSRGDTQYF. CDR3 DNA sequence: TGTGCCTGGAGTCGACCGGGCTCGCGAGGGGATACGCAGTATTTT.

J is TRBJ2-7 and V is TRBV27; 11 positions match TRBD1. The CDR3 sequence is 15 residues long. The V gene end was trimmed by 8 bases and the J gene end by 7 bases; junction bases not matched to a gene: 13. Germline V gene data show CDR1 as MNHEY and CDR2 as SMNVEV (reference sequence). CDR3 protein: CASAPGQGVRGEQYF. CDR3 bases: TGTGCCAGCGCCCCGGGACAGGGGGTAAGGGGGGAGCAGTACTTC.

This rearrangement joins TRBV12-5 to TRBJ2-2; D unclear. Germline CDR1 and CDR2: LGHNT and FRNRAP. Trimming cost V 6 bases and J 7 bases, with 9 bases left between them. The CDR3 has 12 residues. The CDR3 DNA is TGTGCTAGTGGCCCCTCGGGCGGGGAGCTGTTTTTT. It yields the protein CASGPSGGELFF.

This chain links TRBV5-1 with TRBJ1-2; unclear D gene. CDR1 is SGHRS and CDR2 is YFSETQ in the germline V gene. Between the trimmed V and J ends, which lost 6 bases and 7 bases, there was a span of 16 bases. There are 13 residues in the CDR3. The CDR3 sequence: CASNTGVTSGYTF. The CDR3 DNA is TGCGCCAGCAACACCGGGGTCACCAGTGGCTACACCTTC.

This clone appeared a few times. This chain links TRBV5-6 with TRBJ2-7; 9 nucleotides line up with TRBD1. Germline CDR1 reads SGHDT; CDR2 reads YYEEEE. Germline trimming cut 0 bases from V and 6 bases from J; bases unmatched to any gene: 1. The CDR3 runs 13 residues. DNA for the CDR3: TGTGCCAGCAGCTTGGTGGACAGGGGCGAGCAGTACTTC. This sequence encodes CASSLVDRGEQYF.

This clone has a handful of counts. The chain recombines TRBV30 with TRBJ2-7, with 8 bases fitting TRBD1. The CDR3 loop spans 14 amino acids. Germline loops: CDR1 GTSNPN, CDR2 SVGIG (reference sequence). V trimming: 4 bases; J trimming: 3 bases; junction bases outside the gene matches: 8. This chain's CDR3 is CAWTWTGTNYEQYF. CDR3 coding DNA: TGTGCCTGGACTTGGACAGGGACGAACTACGAGCAGTACTTC. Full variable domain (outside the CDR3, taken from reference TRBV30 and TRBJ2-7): SQTIHQWPATLVQPVGSPLSLECTVEGTSNPNLYWYRQAAGRGLQLLFYSVGIGQISSEVPQNLSASRPQDRQFILSSKKLLLSDSGFYLCAWTWTGTNYEQYFGPGTRLTVT.

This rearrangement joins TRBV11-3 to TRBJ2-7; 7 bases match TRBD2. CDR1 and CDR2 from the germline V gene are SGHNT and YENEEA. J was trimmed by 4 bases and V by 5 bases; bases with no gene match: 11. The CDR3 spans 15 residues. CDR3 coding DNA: TGTGCCAGCAGCGAAGCGGGGAGCTCCCCTTACGAGCAGTACTTC. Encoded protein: CASSEAGSSPYEQYF.

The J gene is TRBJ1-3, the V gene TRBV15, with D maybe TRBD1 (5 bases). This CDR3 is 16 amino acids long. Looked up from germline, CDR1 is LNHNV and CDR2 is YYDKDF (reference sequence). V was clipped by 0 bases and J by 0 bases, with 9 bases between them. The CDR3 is CATSRDRGGSGNTIYF. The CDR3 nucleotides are TGTGCCACCAGCAGAGATCGCGGGGGCTCTGGAAACACCATATATTTT.

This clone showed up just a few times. CDR3 DNA: TGTGCCAGCAGTTTCAGGGCATTCGGTGTTCCCGGTACGCAGTATTTT. As protein: CASSFRAFGVPGTQYF. The chain combines TRBV28 with TRBJ2-3; D perhaps matches TRBD1 (5 bases). Trimming took off 3 bases at V and 8 bases at J, with 21 bases between the two ends. CDR1 is MDHEN and CDR2 is SYDVKM in the germline V gene. The CDR3 has 16 residues.

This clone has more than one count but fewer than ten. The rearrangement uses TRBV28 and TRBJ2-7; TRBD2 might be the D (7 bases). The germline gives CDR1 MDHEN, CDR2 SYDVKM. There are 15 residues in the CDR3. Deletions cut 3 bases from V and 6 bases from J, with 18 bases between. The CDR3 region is CASSLGAGARSEQYF. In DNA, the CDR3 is TGTGCCAGCAGTTTGGGGGCGGGAGCCCGAAGCGAGCAGTACTTC.

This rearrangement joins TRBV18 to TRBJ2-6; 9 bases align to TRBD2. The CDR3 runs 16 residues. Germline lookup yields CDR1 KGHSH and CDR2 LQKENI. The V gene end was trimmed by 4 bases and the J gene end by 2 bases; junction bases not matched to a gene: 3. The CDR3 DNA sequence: TGTGCCAGCTCACAGGCTAGCGGGGCTGGGGCCAACGTCCTGACTTTC. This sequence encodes CASSQASGAGANVLTF. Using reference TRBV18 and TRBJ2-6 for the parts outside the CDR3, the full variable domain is NAGVMQNPRHLVRRRGQEARLRCSPMKGHSHVYWYRQLPEEGLKFMVYLQKENIIDESGMPKERFSAEFPKEGPSILRIQQVVRGDSAAYFCASSQASGAGANVLTFGAGSRLTVL.

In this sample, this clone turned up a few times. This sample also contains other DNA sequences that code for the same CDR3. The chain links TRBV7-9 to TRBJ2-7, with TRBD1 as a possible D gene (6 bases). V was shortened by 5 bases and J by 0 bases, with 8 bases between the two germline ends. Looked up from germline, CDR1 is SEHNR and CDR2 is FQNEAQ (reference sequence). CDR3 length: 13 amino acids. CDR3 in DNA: TGTGCCAGCAGCCGGGACACCTCCTACGAGCAGTACTTC. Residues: CASSRDTSYEQYF.

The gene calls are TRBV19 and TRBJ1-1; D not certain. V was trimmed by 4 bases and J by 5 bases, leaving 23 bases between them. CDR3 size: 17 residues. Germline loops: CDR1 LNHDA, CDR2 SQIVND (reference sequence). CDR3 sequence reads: CASSTLPSEGVRTEAFF. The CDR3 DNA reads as TGTGCCAGTAGTACCCTGCCGTCGGAGGGCGTTCGGACTGAAGCTTTCTTT.

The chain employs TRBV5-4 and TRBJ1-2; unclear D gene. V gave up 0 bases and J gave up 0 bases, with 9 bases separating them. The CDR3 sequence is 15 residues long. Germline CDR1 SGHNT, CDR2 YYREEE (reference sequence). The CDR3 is CASSLGAGSNYGYTF. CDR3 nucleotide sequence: TGTGCCAGCAGCTTGGGGGCCGGTTCTAACTATGGCTACACCTTC.

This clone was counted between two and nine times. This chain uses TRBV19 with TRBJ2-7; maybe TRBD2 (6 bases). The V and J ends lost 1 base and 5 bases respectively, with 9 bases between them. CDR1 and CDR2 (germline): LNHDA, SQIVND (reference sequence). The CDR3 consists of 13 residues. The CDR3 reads CASSIAGEDEQYF. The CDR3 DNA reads TGTGCCAGTAGTATAGCTGGGGAGGACGAGCAGTACTTC.

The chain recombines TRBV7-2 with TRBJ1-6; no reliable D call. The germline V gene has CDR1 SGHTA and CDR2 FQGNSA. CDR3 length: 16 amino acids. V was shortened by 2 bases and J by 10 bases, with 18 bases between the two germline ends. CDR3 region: CASSLSFVRAGSPLHF. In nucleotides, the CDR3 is TGTGCCAGCAGCTTAAGCTTCGTCCGTGCGGGATCACCCCTCCACTTT.

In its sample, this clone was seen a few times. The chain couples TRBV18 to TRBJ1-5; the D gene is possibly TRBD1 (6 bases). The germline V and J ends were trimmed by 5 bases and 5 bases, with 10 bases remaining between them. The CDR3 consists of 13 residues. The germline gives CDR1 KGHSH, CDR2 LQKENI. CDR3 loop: CASSTGSYQPQHF. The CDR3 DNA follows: TGTGCCAGCTCAACAGGGTCTTATCAGCCCCAGCATTTT.

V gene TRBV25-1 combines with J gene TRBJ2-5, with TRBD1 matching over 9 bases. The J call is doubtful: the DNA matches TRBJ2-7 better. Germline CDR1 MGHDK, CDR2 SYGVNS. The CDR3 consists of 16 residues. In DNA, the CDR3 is TGTGCCAGCAGCGCCGCGCCGGGACAGGGCCCCTACGAGCAGTACTTC. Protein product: CASSAAPGQGPYEQYF.